The clone carrying this T cell receptor beta chain was detected only a few times. Its antigen is not identified. Germline is not matched at one junction end, which may reflect a read error. This sample is drawn from a study of identical twins. Findings of the study overall: Cross-sectional statistical analysis, not tracking of the same donors, underpinned the conclusions. Researchers caution that invariant MAIT and iNKT cells could partly confound zero-insertion analyses.

The CDR3 is 14 amino acids. Germline CDR1 and CDR2: SGHAT and FQNNGV. A single record per CDR3 protein comes from TCRdb applying MiXCR to the 5' RACE reads. The sample consists of around 550,000 distinct CDR3 sequences, approximately 14% of them appearing once. These same records also appear under a second study, on yellow fever vaccine responses in identical twins.

The sequencing sample was made of CD4+ T cells sorted from blood. The receptor was isolated from a woman aged 18-30 years in good health. The gene calls are TRBV11-2 and TRBJ2-1, with TRBD2 matching 11 bases. CDR3 coding DNA: TGTGCCAGCAGCTTAGAACTAGCGGGAGTAGTGCGGGTCTTC. Amino acids: CASSLELAGVVRVF. Drawing the rest from reference TRBV11-2 and TRBJ2-1, the complete variable domain is EAGVAQSPRYKIIEKRQSVAFWCNPISGHATLYWYQQILGQGPKLLIQFQNNGVVDDSQLPKDRFSAERLKGVDSTLKIQPAKLEDSAVYLCASSLELAGVVRVFGPGTRLTVL.